This T cell receptor (beta chain) is from a study of a mutant IDH1 vaccine in newly diagnosed glioma. Findings of the study overall: It was 85% to 95% of patients that developed vaccine-induced immune responses.

Unmatched junction bases numbered 5, after V lost 6 bases and J lost 0 bases. Per germline, CDR1 MNHEY and CDR2 SVGAGI. The CDR3 totals 15 residues. The repertoire was sequenced with immunoSEQ multiplex PCR; TCRdb's copy has only in-frame clones and lacks some. The data contain about 21,000 clones, over 85% of them singletons. Described time point: week 11, during vaccination. It was 300 ug of mutant IDH1 20-mer peptide that made up each vaccine dose, given with topical imiquimod. The astrocytomas were IDH1-mutant, ATRX-negative, and WHO grade 3 or 4. For this clone: What it binds is not known.

The chain employs TRBV6-5 and TRBJ2-1, with 7 bases fitting TRBD1. The receptor comes from a woman aged 40 to 50 with glioma. This specimen consisted of PBMCs, obtained from a glioma patient whose treatment included an IDH1 peptide vaccine. CDR3 sequence reads: CASRSGQASYNEQFF. The CDR3 nucleotides are TGTGCCAGCAGGTCTGGACAGGCCTCCTACAATGAGCAGTTCTTC.